These T cell receptor beta chains were read from a single sample in a study of cytomegalovirus exposure and HLA in healthy donors. This table comes from immunoSEQ multiplex PCR, and its TCRdb copy is limited to in-frame clones, with some not included. The data show some 140,000 clones, with roughly 81% seen just once and around 1.4% held by the top ten. Sequenced sample: PBMCs. The receptor source for this set is a woman under 40 in good health and CMV-seronegative. CDR3s include the opening cysteine and the closing phenylalanine or tryptophan. D genes are given only for firm matches. Expanded clones are given a class, and other clones once, few, many or no size at all.

v_gene: TRBV7-9; j_gene: TRBJ2-2; abundance: .; d_gene: .; CDR3nt: TGTGCCAGCAGCTTATGGCAGGGATGGAACACCGGGGAGCTGTTTTTT; CDR3aa: CASSLWQGWNTGELFF
v_gene: TRBV27; j_gene: TRBJ1-5; abundance: .; d_gene: .; CDR3nt: TGTGCCAGCAGTCCCCGGACAACCTATCAGCCCCAGCATTTT; CDR3aa: CASSPRTTYQPQHF
v_gene: TRBV9; j_gene: TRBJ2-3; abundance: once; d_gene: .; CDR3nt: TGTGCCAGCAGCGTAGATCCAGGCACAGATACGCAGTATTTT; CDR3aa: CASSVDPGTDTQYF
v_gene: TRBV18; j_gene: TRBJ1-6; abundance: many; d_gene: .; CDR3nt: TGTGCCAGCTCGGAGGGAAAGAATTCACCCCTCCACTTT; CDR3aa: CASSEGKNSPLHF
v_gene: TRBV5-1; j_gene: TRBJ1-1; abundance: few; d_gene: .; CDR3nt: TGCGCCAGCAGCTTGGGTGATCTACTGAACACTGAAGCTTTCTTT; CDR3aa: CASSLGDLLNTEAFF
v_gene: TRBV5-5; j_gene: TRBJ1-5; abundance: .; d_gene: .; CDR3nt: TGTGCCAGCAGCTCGGACCCGGACGGGGGGGCTCAGCCCCAGCATTTT; CDR3aa: CASSSDPDGGAQPQHF
v_gene: TRBV5-1; j_gene: TRBJ1-6; abundance: .; d_gene: .; CDR3nt: TGCGCCAGCAGCCCTGGGAGCCGTAGCTCCTATAATTCACCCCTCCACTTT; CDR3aa: CASSPGSRSSYNSPLHF
v_gene: TRBV2; j_gene: TRBJ1-1; abundance: .; d_gene: .; CDR3nt: TGTGCCAGCAAGTTCCGAGGGTCGAACACTGAAGCTTTCTTT; CDR3aa: CASKFRGSNTEAFF
v_gene: TRBV10-2; j_gene: TRBJ2-1; abundance: .; d_gene: TRBD2; CDR3nt: TGCGCCAGCTCGGCTAGCGGGGGGCTAACCAATGAGCAGTTCTTC; CDR3aa: CASSASGGLTNEQFF
v_gene: TRBV30; j_gene: TRBJ2-7; abundance: .; d_gene: TRBD1; CDR3nt: TGTGCCTGGACGAATCCCGGGACAGGGACCTACGAGCAGTACTTC; CDR3aa: CAWTNPGTGTYEQYF
v_gene: TRBV19; j_gene: TRBJ2-2; abundance: .; d_gene: .; CDR3nt: TGTGCCAGTAGGTCAGTCTCGAACACCGGGGAGCTGTTTTTT; CDR3aa: CASRSVSNTGELFF
v_gene: TRBV4-2; j_gene: TRBJ2-1; abundance: .; d_gene: TRBD2; CDR3nt: TGTGCCAGCAGCCAAGATTTGGCGGGGGGGCATAATGAGCAGTTCTTC; CDR3aa: CASSQDLAGGHNEQFF
v_gene: TRBV19; j_gene: TRBJ1-5; abundance: .; d_gene: .; CDR3nt: TGTGCCAGTAGTATAGATAAGTGGGGGGGCAATCAGCCCCAGCATTTT; CDR3aa: CASSIDKWGGNQPQHF
v_gene: TRBV29-1; j_gene: TRBJ2-3; abundance: once; d_gene: TRBD2; CDR3nt: TGCAGCGCTTACGGGACTAGCGGGGGGAGAGATACGCAGTATTTT; CDR3aa: CSAYGTSGGRDTQYF
v_gene: TRBV5-1; j_gene: TRBJ2-2; abundance: .; d_gene: .; CDR3nt: TGCGCCAGCACCGCCACTACGAACACCGGGGAGCTGTTTTTT; CDR3aa: CASTATTNTGELFF
v_gene: TRBV6-1; j_gene: TRBJ2-1; abundance: .; d_gene: .; CDR3nt: TGTGCCAGCAGTGTTAAACCAGGACTAACTCGGGGTGAGCAGTTCTTC; CDR3aa: CASSVKPGLTRGEQFF
v_gene: TRBV7-9; j_gene: TRBJ2-1; abundance: .; d_gene: TRBD2; CDR3nt: TGTGCCAGCAGCCCCTGGGGTAGCGGGGGGGCAAATGAGCAGTTCTTC; CDR3aa: CASSPWGSGGANEQFF
v_gene: TRBV5-1; j_gene: TRBJ2-1; abundance: .; d_gene: .; CDR3nt: TGCGCCAGCAGCTTTACTGGGGCATACAATGAGCAGTTCTTC; CDR3aa: CASSFTGAYNEQFF
v_gene: TRBV6-1; j_gene: TRBJ1-1; abundance: .; d_gene: TRBD1; CDR3nt: TGTGCCAGCAGTGAATGGACAGGAAAAGCTTTCTTT; CDR3aa: CASSEWTGKAFF
v_gene: TRBV28; j_gene: TRBJ2-7; abundance: .; d_gene: TRBD1; CDR3nt: TGTGCCAGCAGTTTAGTGGGCTACCGGGACAGGTACGAGCAGTACTTC; CDR3aa: CASSLVGYRDRYEQYF
v_gene: TRBV7-2; j_gene: TRBJ2-7; abundance: once; d_gene: TRBD1; CDR3nt: TGTGCCAGCAGCTTCTCCGACAGGGTGGGTTACGAGCAGTACTTC; CDR3aa: CASSFSDRVGYEQYF
v_gene: TRBV5-4; j_gene: TRBJ2-7; abundance: .; d_gene: .; CDR3nt: TGTGCCAGCAGCTCCGGAGGAGGGGGGGTCTCCTACGAGCAGTACTTC; CDR3aa: CASSSGGGGVSYEQYF
v_gene: TRBV6-4; j_gene: TRBJ2-7; abundance: .; d_gene: .; CDR3nt: TGTGCCAGCAGTCCGAGAGGAGGCTCCTACGAGCAGTACTTC; CDR3aa: CASSPRGGSYEQYF
v_gene: TRBV4-3; j_gene: TRBJ2-3; abundance: .; d_gene: .; CDR3nt: TGCGCCAGCAGCCAGGGTTCGAGGGGGTACACAGATACGCAGTATTTT; CDR3aa: CASSQGSRGYTDTQYF
v_gene: TRBV4-1; j_gene: TRBJ2-5; abundance: .; d_gene: TRBD1; CDR3nt: TGCGCCAGCAGCCGACGGACAGGGTTTGAGGAGACCCAGTACTTC; CDR3aa: CASSRRTGFEETQYF
v_gene: TRBV5-1; j_gene: TRBJ1-2; abundance: .; d_gene: .; CDR3nt: TGCGCCAGCAGCTTGACAGTCCTCTATGGCTACACCTTC; CDR3aa: CASSLTVLYGYTF
v_gene: TRBV7-9; j_gene: TRBJ1-1; abundance: .; d_gene: TRBD1; CDR3nt: TGTGCCAGCAGCTTAGAGAAGGGGGCGAACACTGAAGCTTTCTTT; CDR3aa: CASSLEKGANTEAFF
v_gene: TRBV27; j_gene: TRBJ2-5; abundance: .; d_gene: TRBD2; CDR3nt: TGTGCCAGCAGTCTCGGGACTAGCGGCCAAGAGACCCAGTACTTC; CDR3aa: CASSLGTSGQETQYF
v_gene: TRBV5-1; j_gene: TRBJ2-3; abundance: .; d_gene: TRBD1; CDR3nt: TGCGCCAGTACCAGGGGGTCCTCCACAGATACGCAGTATTTT; CDR3aa: CASTRGSSTDTQYF
v_gene: TRBV5-5; j_gene: TRBJ1-4; abundance: .; d_gene: .; CDR3nt: TGTGCCAGCAGCTTGGCGGGAAACCGAGTGGGCGAAAAACTGTTTTTT; CDR3aa: CASSLAGNRVGEKLFF
v_gene: TRBV7-3; j_gene: TRBJ2-1; abundance: once; d_gene: TRBD2; CDR3nt: TGTGCCAGCAGCCCCCACGGGAGGGATTTCAATGAGCAGTTCTTC; CDR3aa: CASSPHGRDFNEQFF
v_gene: TRBV5-1; j_gene: TRBJ2-2; abundance: .; d_gene: .; CDR3nt: TGCGCCAGCAGCTTGTCTTCGGCGGGACTGACAGCAGCGAACACCGGGGAGCTGTTTTTT; CDR3aa: CASSLSSAGLTAANTGELFF
v_gene: TRBV5-6; j_gene: TRBJ2-7; abundance: .; d_gene: .; CDR3nt: TGTGCCAGCAGCTCGGCGGCTGTACGCGAGCAGTACTTC; CDR3aa: CASSSAAVREQYF
v_gene: TRBV7-3; j_gene: TRBJ2-3; abundance: .; d_gene: TRBD2; CDR3nt: TGTGCCAGCAGCTTAAGAAAAATTAGCGGGGGGGCGAGCACAGATACGCAGTATTTT; CDR3aa: CASSLRKISGGASTDTQYF
v_gene: TRBV10-3; j_gene: TRBJ2-5; abundance: .; d_gene: .; CDR3nt: TGTGCCATCAGTCTAGCTGGGAAAGAGACCCAGTACTTC; CDR3aa: CAISLAGKETQYF
v_gene: TRBV7-9; j_gene: TRBJ2-1; abundance: once; d_gene: .; CDR3nt: TGTGCCAGCAGCGTCGGCAGGGATACTTACAATGAGCAGTTCTTC; CDR3aa: CASSVGRDTYNEQFF
v_gene: TRBV7-9; j_gene: TRBJ2-7; abundance: once; d_gene: .; CDR3nt: TGTGCCATGACAGTCCCTGGCTCCGACGAGCAGTACTTC; CDR3aa: CAMTVPGSDEQYF
v_gene: TRBV5-4; j_gene: TRBJ2-2; abundance: .; d_gene: TRBD1; CDR3nt: TGTGCCAGCAGCGCAAACAGGGGTACCGGGGAGCTGTTTTTT; CDR3aa: CASSANRGTGELFF
v_gene: TRBV4-1; j_gene: TRBJ2-1; abundance: once; d_gene: .; CDR3nt: TGCGCCAGCAGCCGCCATGAGGGCGGTTCCTACAATGAGCAGTTCTTC; CDR3aa: CASSRHEGGSYNEQFF
v_gene: TRBV5-1; j_gene: TRBJ2-4; abundance: .; d_gene: .; CDR3nt: TGCGCCAGCAGCTTGGCCGTATCCGAGAACATTCAGTACTTC; CDR3aa: CASSLAVSENIQYF
v_gene: TRBV9; j_gene: TRBJ1-3; abundance: .; d_gene: .; CDR3nt: TGTGCCAGCAGCCCCACACAGTCTGGAAACACCATATATTTT; CDR3aa: CASSPTQSGNTIYF
v_gene: TRBV9; j_gene: TRBJ2-5; abundance: .; d_gene: TRBD2; CDR3nt: TGTGCCAGCTCTGGGACTAGCGGGGGGGCATGGGAGACCCAGTACTTC; CDR3aa: CASSGTSGGAWETQYF
v_gene: TRBV7-9; j_gene: TRBJ1-3; abundance: few; d_gene: TRBD1; CDR3nt: TGTGCCAGCAGCCCCGACGACAGGGGGTCTGGAAACACCATATATTTT; CDR3aa: CASSPDDRGSGNTIYF
v_gene: TRBV2; j_gene: TRBJ1-1; abundance: once; d_gene: TRBD1; CDR3nt: TGTGCCAGCAGTGGTAAAGGGGGCGCAAATGAAGCTTTCTTT; CDR3aa: CASSGKGGANEAFF
v_gene: TRBV5-6; j_gene: TRBJ1-6; abundance: once; d_gene: .; CDR3nt: TGTGCCAGCAGCTACAGGGAATCACCCCTCCACTTT; CDR3aa: CASSYRESPLHF
v_gene: TRBV11-1; j_gene: TRBJ2-4; abundance: .; d_gene: TRBD1; CDR3nt: TGTGCCAGCAGCTGGACAGGGGTCGGCATTCAGTACTTC; CDR3aa: CASSWTGVGIQYF
v_gene: TRBV28; j_gene: TRBJ2-7; abundance: .; d_gene: TRBD1; CDR3nt: TGTGCCAGCAGTATCTTTTTCGGGACAGGGGTCTTCGAGCAGTACTTC; CDR3aa: CASSIFFGTGVFEQYF
v_gene: TRBV30; j_gene: TRBJ1-5; abundance: .; d_gene: TRBD1; CDR3nt: TGTGCCTGGAGTGTACAGGGGGCGTACAATCAGCCCCAGCATTTT; CDR3aa: CAWSVQGAYNQPQHF
v_gene: TRBV2; j_gene: TRBJ2-3; abundance: once; d_gene: .; CDR3nt: TGTGCCAGCAGTGATCCGGGGGGCCAAACAGATACGCAGTATTTT; CDR3aa: CASSDPGGQTDTQYF
v_gene: TRBV19; j_gene: TRBJ2-7; abundance: .; d_gene: TRBD2; CDR3nt: TGTGCCAGTAGTATCGGGACTAGCGGGGGTGAGCAGTACTTC; CDR3aa: CASSIGTSGGEQYF
v_gene: TRBV5-1; j_gene: TRBJ2-3; abundance: .; d_gene: TRBD2; CDR3nt: TGCGCCAGCAGCTTGGGAGGGACTAGCATAGATACGCAGTATTTT; CDR3aa: CASSLGGTSIDTQYF
v_gene: TRBV19; j_gene: TRBJ1-2; abundance: .; d_gene: .; CDR3nt: TGTGCCAGTAGTCGGCGGGATGGCTACACCTTC; CDR3aa: CASSRRDGYTF
v_gene: TRBV6-7; j_gene: TRBJ1-1; abundance: few; d_gene: .; CDR3nt: TGTGCCAGCAGTTACTCGACGGGAATGAGACAATTCGTAGCTTTCTTT; CDR3aa: CASSYSTGMRQFVAFF
v_gene: TRBV28; j_gene: TRBJ2-1; abundance: .; d_gene: TRBD2; CDR3nt: TGTGCCACCTTGGGGGGGTTCTACAATGAGCAGTTCTTC; CDR3aa: CATLGGFYNEQFF